This paragraph covers one TCR beta chain sequence. Its antigen remains unidentified. Different DNA sequences within this sample yield the same CDR3. The data were obtained in a study of shared clonotypes between healthy human individuals. Findings and caveats of the study: Large depth notwithstanding, sorted-subset sequencing proved incomplete by rarefaction.

Deep-level running was used for the assay. The DNA input per sorted-subset replicate PCR was about 190 ng, corresponding to some 30,000 T cell genomes. Here immunoSEQ multiplex PCR was the method, and the copy in TCRdb shows in-frame clones only, minus some. The table records about 2.1 million clones, roughly 91% of them present only once. The naive CD8 population came from CD45RO-negative cells selected for CCR7, without terminally differentiated effector memory CD45RA+ cells. CDR1 SEHNR and CDR2 FQNEAQ come from the germline V gene (reference sequence). The V end lost 5 bases, the J end lost 3 bases, and 11 bases lay between the germline ends. The CDR3 is made up of 13 amino acids.

The TCR originated in a man aged 18-30 years in good health. Some clones in this sample may be carry-over from other donors' samples. V usage is TRBV7-9 and J usage is TRBJ2-7, with D perhaps TRBD1 or TRBD2 (6 bases each). The material sequenced was naive CD8+ T cells from PBMCs. The CDR3 nucleotides read TGTGCCAGCAGCACCGGGGGCGGCTACGAGCAGTACTTC. Its translation: CASSTGGGYEQYF. The full variable domain, rest sourced from reference TRBV7-9 and TRBJ2-7, is DTGVSQNPRHKITKRGQNVTFRCDPISEHNRLYWYRQTLGQGPEFLTYFQNEAQLEKSRLLSDRFSAERPKGSFSTLEIQRTEQGDSAMYLCASSTGGGYEQYFGPGTRLTVT.